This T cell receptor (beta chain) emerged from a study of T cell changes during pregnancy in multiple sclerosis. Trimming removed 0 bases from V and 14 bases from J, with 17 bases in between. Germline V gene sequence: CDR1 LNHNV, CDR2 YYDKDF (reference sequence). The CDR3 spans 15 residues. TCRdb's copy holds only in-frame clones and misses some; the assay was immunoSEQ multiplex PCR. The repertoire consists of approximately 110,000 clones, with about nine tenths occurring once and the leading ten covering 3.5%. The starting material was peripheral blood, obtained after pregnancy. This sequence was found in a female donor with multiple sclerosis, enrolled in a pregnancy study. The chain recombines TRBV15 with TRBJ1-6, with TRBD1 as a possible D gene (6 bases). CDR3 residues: CATSRDDSRGRALHF. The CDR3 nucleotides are TGTGCCACCAGCAGAGATGATTCCAGGGGACGGGCCCTCCACTTT. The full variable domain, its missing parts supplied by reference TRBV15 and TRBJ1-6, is DAMVIQNPRYQVTQFGKPVTLSCSQTLNHNVMYWYQQKSSQAPKLLFHYYDKDFNNEADTPDNFQSRRPNTSFCFLDIRSPGLGDTAMYLCATSRDDSRGRALHFGNGTRLTVT.